Sequencing of this T cell receptor (beta chain) was carried out in a study of blood T cell repertoires in COVID-19. Produced via immunoSEQ multiplex PCR; TCRdb's table is partial and in-frame only. The sample lists about 140,000 clones, about 82% occurring once. Germline V lookup: CDR1 SEHNR, CDR2 FQNEAQ (reference sequence). The CDR3 has 12 residues. Trimming pared 6 bases from V and 3 bases from J, leaving 9 bases between. The rearrangement links TRBV7-9 to TRBJ2-7; unclear D gene. The source is a middle-aged woman who had recovered from COVID-19. Sequenced: PBMCs or T cells enriched from blood (not recorded which). CDR3 region: CASSSSGYEQYF. CDR3 bases: TGTGCCAGCAGTTCCTCGGGCTACGAGCAGTACTTC.